The 30 T cell receptor beta chains below were found in one sample sequenced in a study of blood T cell repertoires in COVID-19. The assay was immunoSEQ multiplex PCR, and TCRdb's table has in-frame clones only and misses some. The sample includes roughly 250,000 clones, approximately 90% of them seen just once. What was sequenced was peripheral blood. These receptors were taken from a man in his thirties or forties with acute or convalescent COVID-19.

The chain uses TRBV28 and TRBJ1-3, with TRBD1 as a possible D gene (5 bases). This CDR3 spans 17 amino acids. Trimming left V 6 bases short and J 0 bases short, with 18 bases between. Per the germline V gene, CDR1 is MDHEN and CDR2 is SYDVKM. The CDR3 spells CASSSVVGTISGNTIYF. In DNA form, the CDR3 reads TGTGCCAGCAGCTCGGTAGTGGGGACTATCTCTGGAAACACCATATATTTT.

This clone was recorded once. V is TRBV25-1 and J is TRBJ1-1; 9 bases map to TRBD1. The CDR3 extends over 14 amino acids. Germline CDR1 reads MGHDK; CDR2 reads SYGVNS. The trim removed 4 bases at V and 0 bases at J, leaving 0 bases unmatched. The CDR3 protein is CASSGDRVNTEAFF. The CDR3 DNA sequence: TGTGCCAGCAGTGGGGACAGGGTGAACACTGAAGCTTTCTTT.

The chain recombines TRBV5-4 with TRBJ1-1; 8 nucleotides align to TRBD1. The germline gives CDR1 SGHNT, CDR2 YYREEE (reference sequence). The CDR3 extends over 14 amino acids. V shed 0 bases, J shed 8 bases, and the junction held 6 bases outside the gene matches. In nucleotides, the CDR3 is TGTGCCAGCAGCTTGGACCAGGGGGCGTCGGAAGCTTTCTTT. Its protein is CASSLDQGASEAFF.

This chain uses TRBV18 with TRBJ2-1, with TRBD2 identical over 8 bases. CDR1 is KGHSH, CDR2 LQKENI, per germline. The CDR3 contains 14 residues. The V and J ends lost 6 bases and 10 bases, in that order; junction bases with no gene match: 11. For the CDR3, the DNA is TGTGCCAGCTCGCCCGGGATAGCGGGGAAAGAGCAGTTCTTC. Its protein product is CASSPGIAGKEQFF.

V gene TRBV4-1 combines with J gene TRBJ2-7; tentative D call: TRBD2 (6 bases). Germline V lookup: CDR1 MGHRA, CDR2 YSYEKL. V shed 4 bases and J shed 6 bases, with 19 bases lying between them. CDR3 length equals 15 residues. CDR3 coding DNA: TGCGCCAGCAGCCCGAGCGGGTCAGGGTCGGGCGAGCAGTACTTC. Its translation: CASSPSGSGSGEQYF.

The genes are TRBV29-1 and TRBJ1-2; perhaps TRBD1 as D (6 bases). Germline CDR1 is SQVTM and CDR2 is ANQGSEA. Trimming took off 3 bases at V and 1 base at J, with 9 bases between the two ends. The CDR3 has 13 residues. The DNA for the CDR3 is TGCAGCGTTGATAACAGGGTTAACTATGGCTACACCTTC. As protein: CSVDNRVNYGYTF.

This sequence joins TRBV29-1 and TRBJ1-1; D unresolved. Germline V gives CDR1 SQVTM, CDR2 ANQGSEA. With 8 bases removed from V and 8 bases from J, the gap between germline ends came to 15 bases. The length of the CDR3 is 11 residues. DNA of the CDR3: TGCAGCCTGACACATGGCGTAGAAGCTTTCTTT. Its translation is CSLTHGVEAFF.

The chain combines TRBV9 with TRBJ1-2; 9 nucleotides match TRBD1. Trimming cost V 4 bases and J 4 bases; bases outside gene matches: 5. The germline V gene has CDR1 SGDLS and CDR2 YYNGEE. The length of the CDR3 is 14 residues. The CDR3 is CASSPPTGGYGYTF. CDR3 nucleotide sequence: TGTGCCAGCAGCCCCCCGACAGGGGGCTATGGCTACACCTTC.

The rearrangement joins TRBV28 to TRBJ1-2; no definite D call. V gave up 11 bases and J gave up 5 bases, with 18 bases separating them. Germline V gene data show CDR1 as MDHEN and CDR2 as SYDVKM. The CDR3 is 13 residues long. The CDR3, as DNA: TGTGCCGTTCAGAGGACTAACACATATGGCTACACCTTC. This translates into CAVQRTNTYGYTF.

The J gene is TRBJ2-7, the V gene TRBV30, with TRBD2 identical over 8 bases. Germline V gives CDR1 GTSNPN, CDR2 SVGIG (reference sequence). The CDR3 contains 15 residues. Trimming removed 3 bases from V and 3 bases from J; junction bases left unmatched: 10. CDR3 residues: CAWSGGAGVIYEQYF. CDR3 bases: TGTGCCTGGAGCGGGGGGGCGGGAGTGATCTACGAGCAGTACTTC.

The rearrangement links TRBV28 to TRBJ1-5; 7 bases fit TRBD1. The ends lost 7 bases at V and 5 bases at J; junction bases unmatched: 5. The CDR3 extends over 13 amino acids. Germline CDR1 MDHEN, CDR2 SYDVKM. The CDR3 region has the DNA TGTGCCAGCACTCGACAGGGCTATCAGCCCCAGCATTTT. Translated: CASTRQGYQPQHF.

This chain links TRBV3-1 (or the pseudogene TRBV3-2) with TRBJ2-7, with 12 bases matching TRBD2. The CDR3 runs to 15 residues. J gave up 0 bases and V 9 bases, and 6 bases lay outside the gene matches. Germline CDR1 and CDR2: LGHDT and YNNKEL (reference sequence). The CDR3: CASGPTSGSSYEQYF. The CDR3 bases are TGTGCCAGTGGACCGACTAGCGGGAGCTCCTACGAGCAGTACTTC.

The chain has TRBV30 and TRBJ1-2; tentative D call: TRBD1 (6 bases). Germline V gene sequence: CDR1 GTSNPN, CDR2 SVGIG (reference sequence). Trimming took off 3 bases at V and 7 bases at J, with 18 bases between the two ends. CDR3 length: 14 residues. Here the CDR3 reads CAWRVQGSGVGYTF. The DNA of the CDR3 is TGTGCCTGGAGGGTACAGGGAAGCGGCGTTGGCTACACCTTC.

This clone was picked up a small number of times. V and J are TRBV19 and TRBJ1-5; perhaps TRBD1 as D (5 bases). The V end lost 7 bases, the J end lost 4 bases, and 11 bases lay between the germline ends. Germline V gene data show CDR1 as LNHDA and CDR2 as SQIVND (reference sequence). The CDR3 extends over 13 amino acids. This CDR3 is CASTTGWNQPQHF. CDR3 in DNA: TGTGCCAGTACTACAGGCTGGAATCAGCCCCAGCATTTT.

The chain links TRBV19 to TRBJ1-5, with a tentative D call TRBD1 (6 bases). Per the germline V gene, CDR1 is LNHDA and CDR2 is SQIVND (reference sequence). CDR3 length equals 16 residues. Trimming took off 5 bases at V and 0 bases at J, with 14 bases between the two ends. The CDR3 reads CASSSGQLYSNQPQHF. Here the CDR3 DNA reads TGTGCCAGTAGTTCTGGACAGCTATATAGCAATCAGCCCCAGCATTTT.

V is TRBV3-1 (or the pseudogene TRBV3-2) and J is TRBJ2-2, with a possible D match to TRBD1 (6 bases). V lost 3 bases, J lost 1 base, and 15 bases lay in between. Germline assignment: CDR1 LGHDT and CDR2 YNNKEL (reference sequence). The CDR3 runs 17 residues. The CDR3 region is CASSHAMTGRNTGELFF. The CDR3 nucleotides are TGTGCCAGCAGCCATGCCATGACAGGAAGGAACACCGGGGAGCTGTTTTTT.

The J gene is TRBJ2-7, the V gene TRBV5-1, with 11 positions matching TRBD1. Germline V gives CDR1 SGHRS, CDR2 YFSETQ. Trimming cost V 7 bases and J 3 bases; bases outside gene matches: 6. The CDR3 sequence is 14 residues long. CDR3 amino acids: CASSGTGGFYEQYF. The CDR3 DNA follows: TGCGCCAGCTCCGGGACAGGGGGTTTCTACGAGCAGTACTTC. Full variable domain (rest looked up from reference TRBV5-1 and TRBJ2-7): KAGVTQTPRYLIKTRGQQVTLSCSPISGHRSVSWYQQTPGQGLQFLFEYFSETQRNKGNFPGRFSGRQFSNSRSEMNVSTLELGDSALYLCASSGTGGFYEQYFGPGTRLTVT.

The chain couples TRBV9 to TRBJ2-1; the D gene is possibly TRBD2 (6 bases). The germline CDR1 and CDR2 sequences are SGDLS and YYNGEE. The CDR3 sequence is 16 residues long. The germline V and J ends were trimmed by 4 bases and 8 bases, with 22 bases remaining between them. In DNA, the CDR3 is TGTGCCAGCAGCTCGGTGGCGGGGACTCTAGTGGATGAGCAGTTCTTC. It encodes CASSSVAGTLVDEQFF.

Details on this clone: The sample has other DNA sequences that encode this CDR3 too. CDR3 coding DNA: TGTGCCAGCAGTTCAGGACAGGGGTATCAGCCCCAGCATTTT. Its translation is CASSSGQGYQPQHF. This chain links TRBV28 with TRBJ1-5; 9 bases fit TRBD1. Trimming took 4 bases from V and 5 from J; bases not matched to a gene: 3. CDR1 is MDHEN, CDR2 SYDVKM, per germline. CDR3 length equals 14 residues.

The sample holds one count of this clone. The gene calls are TRBV18 and TRBJ1-1; a possible D gene is TRBD1 (5 bases). Trimming took off 2 bases at V and 5 bases at J, with 15 bases between the two ends. The CDR3 totals 15 residues. CDR1 and CDR2 (germline): KGHSH, LQKENI. The CDR3 here is CASSPEGLGGTEAFF. The CDR3 region has the DNA TGTGCCAGCTCACCAGAGGGATTGGGGGGTACTGAAGCTTTCTTT.

This rearrangement joins TRBV7-9 to TRBJ1-3, with D tentatively TRBD1 (6 bases). Per germline, CDR1 SEHNR and CDR2 FQNEAQ (reference sequence). The CDR3 contains 13 residues. V lost 5 bases and J lost 6, with 11 bases in between. The CDR3 bases are TGTGCCAGCAGCCCCGAGGGGGTAAACACCATATATTTT. Its translation is CASSPEGVNTIYF.

V gene TRBV19 combines with J gene TRBJ1-6; TRBD1 matches at 7 bases. The CDR3 has 14 residues. CDR1 LNHDA and CDR2 SQIVND come from the germline V gene (reference sequence). Trimming cost V 6 bases and J 5 bases; bases outside gene matches: 4. The chain's CDR3 is CASRTGTDNSPLHF. CDR3 coding DNA: TGTGCCAGTAGAACCGGGACAGATAATTCACCCCTCCACTTT. Filled out from reference TRBV19 and TRBJ1-6, the complete variable domain reads DGGITQSPKYLFRKEGQNVTLSCEQNLNHDAMYWYRQDPGQGLRLIYYSQIVNDFQKGDIAEGYSVSREKKESFPLTVTSAQKNPTAFYLCASRTGTDNSPLHFGNGTRLTVT.

As DNA, the CDR3 is TGTGCCAGCAGTTTCAGGGGTCGATCACCCCTCCACTTT. Residues: CASSFRGRSPLHF. The V gene is TRBV27, the J gene TRBJ1-6, with a possible D match to TRBD1 (6 bases). Trimming shortened V by 3 bases and J by 10 bases, and 10 bases separated the two germline ends. This CDR3 region has 13 residues. The germline gives CDR1 MNHEY, CDR2 SMNVEV (reference sequence).

This clone has a single count. The chain couples TRBV4-2 to TRBJ2-3; 10 nucleotides align to TRBD2. CDR1 and CDR2 (germline): LGHNA, YNFKEQ. J lost 0 bases, V lost 0 bases, and 3 bases had no gene match. The CDR3 is 17 residues long. The chain's CDR3 is CASSQEGLAASTDTQYF. The CDR3 nucleotides are TGTGCCAGCAGCCAAGAAGGACTAGCGGCTAGCACAGATACGCAGTATTTT.

In DNA, the CDR3 is TGTGCCAGCTCGACGGGACAGGCAAGTAACACTGAAGCTTTCTTT. This codes for CASSTGQASNTEAFF. The rearrangement uses TRBV18 and TRBJ1-1; 8 nucleotides line up with TRBD1. The V and J ends lost 6 bases and 2 bases, in that order; junction bases with no gene match: 8. Germline V CDR1 and CDR2: KGHSH, LQKENI. The CDR3 contains 15 residues.

This clone was picked up one time. The chain employs TRBV19 and TRBJ1-1; TRBD1 is a possible D gene (5 bases). The CDR3 contains 18 residues. With 5 bases removed from V and 7 bases from J, the gap between germline ends came to 29 bases. CDR1 and CDR2 (germline): LNHDA, SQIVND (reference sequence). The CDR3 DNA reads TGTGCCAGTAGTGTATTTCAAGCGCGCGCCGGTCTGGGGGGTGAAGCTTTCTTT. Encoded protein: CASSVFQARAGLGGEAFF.

The chain joins TRBV9 to TRBJ2-2, with D possibly being TRBD2 (6 bases). CDR3 length equals 15 residues. Trimming cost V 3 bases and J 2 bases, with 11 bases left between them. Germline CDR1 reads SGDLS; CDR2 reads YYNGEE. The CDR3 DNA sequence: TGTGCCAGCAGCGCGACTAGGCCTAACACCGGGGAGCTGTTTTTT. It codes for CASSATRPNTGELFF.

V is TRBV5-4 and J is TRBJ1-1, with TRBD1 matching over 7 bases. With V trimmed by 4 bases and J by 2 bases, 11 bases remained unmatched. Germline CDR1 reads SGHNT; CDR2 reads YYREEE (reference sequence). This CDR3 has 16 residues. The CDR3 bases are TGTGCCAGCAGCCACTTCACAGGGGTCGGAAACACTGAAGCTTTCTTT. Its protein is CASSHFTGVGNTEAFF.

This clone appeared a single time. The chain uses TRBV7-9 and TRBJ2-7, with a possible D match to TRBD2 (5 bases). Trimming pared 5 bases from V and 5 bases from J, leaving 16 bases between. Germline V gene lookup returns CDR1 SEHNR and CDR2 FQNEAQ (reference sequence). The CDR3 contains 14 residues. The CDR3 spells CASSPGLARHEQYF. CDR3 DNA: TGTGCCAGCAGCCCTGGCCTAGCCCGTCACGAGCAGTACTTC.

The chain employs TRBV30 and TRBJ2-3, with unresolved D. V gave up 3 bases and J gave up 2 bases, with 3 bases separating them. This CDR3 contains 11 residues. CDR1 is GTSNPN and CDR2 is SVGIG in the germline V gene (reference sequence). The CDR3 protein is CAWSLTDTQYF. Here the CDR3 DNA reads TGTGCCTGGAGCCTCACAGATACGCAGTATTTT.